This T cell receptor beta chain was recovered during a study of shared clonotypes between healthy human individuals. Produced via immunoSEQ multiplex PCR; TCRdb's table is partial and in-frame only. The table has approximately 2.3 million clones, over 90% seen once. Germline CDR1 reads SQVTM; CDR2 reads ANQGSEA. This CDR3 is 13 amino acids long. As to this clone: The junction shows a germline mismatch at one end, possibly a read error.

What was sequenced was naive CD4+ T cells from PBMCs. Specified subset: CD45RA+ positively selected. The V gene is TRBV29-1, the J gene TRBJ2-7; no clear D. The sequence was obtained from a man aged 18-30 years in good health. Some clones in this sample may be carry-over from other donors' samples. The CDR3 nucleotides read TGCAGCGTTGCCCCAACTCCCTCCTACAAGCAGTACTTC. It codes for CSVAPTPSYKQYF.